Following are 3 T cell receptor beta chains from one sample sequenced in a study of blood T cell repertoires in COVID-19. Only in-frame clones appear in the TCRdb table, and some are missing; sequencing was by immunoSEQ multiplex PCR. The data hold about 220,000 clones, with approximately 80% observed a single time. Sequenced input: peripheral blood. Source of these receptors: a human donor in a cohort sampled during active COVID-19.

CDR3: CASSIQSNYGYTF. The CDR3 DNA reads as TGTGCCAGCAGCATACAGAGCAACTATGGCTACACCTTC. The chain carries TRBV7-9 and TRBJ1-2, with unresolved D. This CDR3 has 13 amino acids. Germline values: CDR1 SEHNR, CDR2 FQNEAQ (reference sequence). V dropped 5 bases and J dropped 2 bases, with 9 bases sitting between them.

This clone has only a few counts. The chain joins TRBV2 to TRBJ1-4; 9 bases fit TRBD1. This CDR3 is 15 amino acids long. After removal of 6 bases from V and 4 bases from J, the junction contained 6 bases not matched to a gene. From germline, CDR1 is SNHLY and CDR2 FYNNEI. The CDR3: CASRGTGRGNEKLFF. For the CDR3, the DNA is TGTGCCAGCAGAGGGACAGGGCGCGGTAATGAAAAACTGTTTTTT.

This chain uses TRBV28 with TRBJ1-4, with 9 bases fitting TRBD1. The V segment lost 6 bases and the J segment 7 bases; nucleotides outside the gene matches: 9. The CDR3 is made up of 15 amino acids. Germline assignment: CDR1 MDHEN and CDR2 SYDVKM. This CDR3 reads CASSETQGAIEKLFF. CDR3 DNA: TGTGCCAGCAGCGAAACACAGGGGGCGATTGAAAAACTGTTTTTT.